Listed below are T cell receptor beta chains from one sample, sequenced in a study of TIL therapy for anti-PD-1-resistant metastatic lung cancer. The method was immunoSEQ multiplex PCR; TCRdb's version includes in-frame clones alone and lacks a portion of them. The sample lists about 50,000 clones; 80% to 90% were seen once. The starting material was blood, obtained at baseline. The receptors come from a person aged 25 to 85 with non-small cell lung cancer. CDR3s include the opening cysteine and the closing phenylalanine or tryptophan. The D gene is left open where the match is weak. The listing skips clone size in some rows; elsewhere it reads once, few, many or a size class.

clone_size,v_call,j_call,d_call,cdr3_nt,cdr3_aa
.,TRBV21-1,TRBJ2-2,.,TGTGCCAGCAGCAACCCCCGGGGCCCCGGGGAGCTGTTTTTT,CASSNPRGPGELFF
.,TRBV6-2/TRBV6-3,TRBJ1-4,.,TGTGCCAGCAGTTACTCGTCGGGGGGACCCTTCGATAATGAAAAACTGTTTTTT,CASSYSSGGPFDNEKLFF
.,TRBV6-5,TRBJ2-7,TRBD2,TGTGCCAGCAGTCAACTAGCGGGGGGCTCCTACGAGCAGTACTTC,CASSQLAGGSYEQYF
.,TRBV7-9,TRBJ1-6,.,TGTGCCAGCAGCTTAGTACAGTTTAATTCACCCCTCCACTTT,CASSLVQFNSPLHF
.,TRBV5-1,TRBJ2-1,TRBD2,TGCGCCAGCAGACCGACTAGCGACTCCTACAATGAGCAGTTCTTC,CASRPTSDSYNEQFF
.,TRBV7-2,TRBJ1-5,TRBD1,TGTGCCAGCAGCTTAGAAGGGACAGGAAATCAGCCCCAGCATTTT,CASSLEGTGNQPQHF
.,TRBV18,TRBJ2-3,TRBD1,TGTGCCAGCTCACCCCAGCGGGACAGGGGTTCAGATACGCAGTATTTT,CASSPQRDRGSDTQYF
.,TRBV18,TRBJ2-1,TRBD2,TGTGCCAGCTCTCCAGACGCGGGACTAGCGGGAGGGGGCTCCTACAATGAGCAGTTCTTC,CASSPDAGLAGGGSYNEQFF
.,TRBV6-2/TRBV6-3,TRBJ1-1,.,TGTGCCAGCAGTAGACGTGTACCCACTGAAGCTTTCTTT,CASSRRVPTEAFF
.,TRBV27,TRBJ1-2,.,TGTGCCAGCAGTCCGCGTCCAGGGTTAGGCTATGGCTACACCTTC,CASSPRPGLGYGYTF
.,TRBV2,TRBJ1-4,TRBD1,TGTGCCAGCAGTGAGGGGAGGCCAGGGGGTGGTGAAAAACTGTTTTTT,CASSEGRPGGGEKLFF
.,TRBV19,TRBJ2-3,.,TGTGCCAGTAGTATAGGTGGGGGCACGGGCACAGATACGCAGTATTTT,CASSIGGGTGTDTQYF
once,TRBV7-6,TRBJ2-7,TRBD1,TGTGCCAGCAGCTCCGGGACAGGAGCCTACGAGCAGTACTTC,CASSSGTGAYEQYF
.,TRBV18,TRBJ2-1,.,TGTGCCAGCTCACCTTCTGATGTAAGCCGTGAGCAGTTCTTC,CASSPSDVSREQFF
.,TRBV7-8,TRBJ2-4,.,TGTGCCAGCAGCTTAGGAGTGGGGCGGGGAAACATTCAGTACTTC,CASSLGVGRGNIQYF
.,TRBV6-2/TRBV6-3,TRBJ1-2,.,TGTGCCAGCAGCCAGACCACCTTCTATGGCTACACCTTC,CASSQTTFYGYTF
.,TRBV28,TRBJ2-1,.,TGTGCCAGCAGCCCTAGAATTGAGCAGTTCTTC,CASSPRIEQFF
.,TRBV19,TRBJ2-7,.,TGTGCCAGTAGTATATTCGGGGTCCACGAGCAGTACTTC,CASSIFGVHEQYF
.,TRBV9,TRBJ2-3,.,TGTGCCAGCAGCGCGAATACAGATACGCAGTATTTT,CASSANTDTQYF
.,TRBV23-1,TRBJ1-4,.,TGCGCCAGCGGCAAGCGCATTGATGAAAAACTGTTTTTT,CASGKRIDEKLFF
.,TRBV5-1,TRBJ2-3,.,TGCGCCAGCAGCACTCGCCAGGGCGCAGATACGCAGTATTTT,CASSTRQGADTQYF
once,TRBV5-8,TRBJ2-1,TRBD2,TGTGCCAGCAGCTCTACCGGGACTAGCGGGAACTATGAGCAGTTCTTC,CASSSTGTSGNYEQFF
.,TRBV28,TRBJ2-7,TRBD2,TGTGCCAGCAGTTTACGGGAGGGCCGGTACGAGCAGTACTTC,CASSLREGRYEQYF
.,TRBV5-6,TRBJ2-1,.,TGTGCCAGCAGCTACGGGACTTTTTATGAGCAGTTCTTC,CASSYGTFYEQFF
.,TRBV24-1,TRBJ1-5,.,TGTGCCACCAGTGATTCTGGGGGGTTACAGCCCCAGCATTTT,CATSDSGGLQPQHF
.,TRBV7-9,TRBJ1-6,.,TGTGCCAGCAGACTACAGGGTCGTAATTCACCCCTCCACTTT,CASRLQGRNSPLHF
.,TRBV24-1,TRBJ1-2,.,TGTGCCACCAGTGACCGGGGGGACAAGGGCTACACCTTC,CATSDRGDKGYTF
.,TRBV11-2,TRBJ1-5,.,TGTGCCAGCAGCTATTCGGATAATCAGCCCCAGCATTTT,CASSYSDNQPQHF
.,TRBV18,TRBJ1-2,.,TGTGCCAGCTCACCATATGGGAGTACTTCTAACTATGGCTACACCTTC,CASSPYGSTSNYGYTF
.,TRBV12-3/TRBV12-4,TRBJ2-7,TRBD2,TGTGCCAGCACACTCCGCGGGGGGCTACTGCAGTACTTC,CASTLRGGLLQYF
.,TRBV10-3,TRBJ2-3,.,TGTGCCATCAGTGACAGGAACACAGATACGCAGTATTTT,CAISDRNTDTQYF
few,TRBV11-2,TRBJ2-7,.,TGTGCCAGCAGCTTAGATCCGAGTCCTGGCTCCTACGAGCAGTACTTC,CASSLDPSPGSYEQYF
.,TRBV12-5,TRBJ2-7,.,TGTGCTAGTGGTTTCCAAGCGAGCAGAATTCTATCGGGGGAGCAGTACTTC,CASGFQASRILSGEQYF
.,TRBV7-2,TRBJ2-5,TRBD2,TGTGCCAGCAGCTTACGGCCTAGCGGGGGGTTTGAGACCCAGTACTTC,CASSLRPSGGFETQYF
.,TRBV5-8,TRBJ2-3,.,TGTGCCAGCAGCTCAGGGCTCACAGATACGCAGTATTTT,CASSSGLTDTQYF
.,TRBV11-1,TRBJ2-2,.,TGTGCCAGCAGTTACTGGGCCGGGAACACCGGGGAGCTGTTTTTT,CASSYWAGNTGELFF
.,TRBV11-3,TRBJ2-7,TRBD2,TGTGCCAGCCCCCTCCCCAGGGACTACTCCTACGAGCAGTACTTC,CASPLPRDYSYEQYF
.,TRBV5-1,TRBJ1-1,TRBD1,TGCGCCAGCAGATTCGACAGGGGAAGGACTGAAGCTTTCTTT,CASRFDRGRTEAFF
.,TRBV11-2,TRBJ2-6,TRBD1,TGTGCCAGCACCCCATTCCAGGGACAGTTGATGTCTGGGGCCAACGTCCTGACTTTC,CASTPFQGQLMSGANVLTF
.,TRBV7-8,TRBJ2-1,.,TGTGCCAGCAGCTGGCCCCCACGGCTAGACCCGTACAATGAGCAGTTCTTC,CASSWPPRLDPYNEQFF
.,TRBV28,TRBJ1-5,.,TGTGCCAGCAGTTTTTGGTTTCAGCCCCAGCATTTT,CASSFWFQPQHF
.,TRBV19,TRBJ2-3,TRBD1,TGTGCCAGTAGTGGGGGACAGGGGGTCGCAGATACGCAGTATTTT,CASSGGQGVADTQYF